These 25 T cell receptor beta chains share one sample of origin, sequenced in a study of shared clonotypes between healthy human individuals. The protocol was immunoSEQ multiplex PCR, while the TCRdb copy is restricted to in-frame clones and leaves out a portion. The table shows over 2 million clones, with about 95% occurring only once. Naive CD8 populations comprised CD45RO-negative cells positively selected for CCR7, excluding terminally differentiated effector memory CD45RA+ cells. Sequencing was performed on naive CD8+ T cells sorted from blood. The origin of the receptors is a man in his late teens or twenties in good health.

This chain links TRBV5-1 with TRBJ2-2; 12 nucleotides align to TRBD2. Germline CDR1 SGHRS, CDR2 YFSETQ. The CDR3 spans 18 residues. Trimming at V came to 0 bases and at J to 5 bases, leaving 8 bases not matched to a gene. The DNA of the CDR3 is TGCGCCAGCAGCTTGGCCCTAGCGGGAGGGCCGGGGACCGGGGAGCTGTTTTTT. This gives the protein CASSLALAGGPGTGELFF. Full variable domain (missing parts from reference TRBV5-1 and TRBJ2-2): KAGVTQTPRYLIKTRGQQVTLSCSPISGHRSVSWYQQTPGQGLQFLFEYFSETQRNKGNFPGRFSGRQFSNSRSEMNVSTLELGDSALYLCASSLALAGGPGTGELFFGEGSRLTVL.

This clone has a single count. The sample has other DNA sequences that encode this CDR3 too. DNA of the CDR3: TGTGCCAGCAGCGTAGAGACTAGCGGTAGTGATGAGCAGTTCTTC. Amino acids: CASSVETSGSDEQFF. The rearrangement links TRBV9 to TRBJ2-1, with 9 bases lining up with TRBD2. The V and J ends lost 0 bases and 8 bases, in that order; junction bases with no gene match: 6. CDR1 is SGDLS and CDR2 is YYNGEE in the germline V gene. The CDR3 length is 15 residues.

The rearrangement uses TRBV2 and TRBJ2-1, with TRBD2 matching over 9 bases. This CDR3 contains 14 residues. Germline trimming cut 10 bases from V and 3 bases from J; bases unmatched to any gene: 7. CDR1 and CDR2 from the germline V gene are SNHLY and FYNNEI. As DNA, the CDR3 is TGTGCCATCATTGGACTAGCGAGCTACAATGAGCAGTTCTTC. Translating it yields CAIIGLASYNEQFF.

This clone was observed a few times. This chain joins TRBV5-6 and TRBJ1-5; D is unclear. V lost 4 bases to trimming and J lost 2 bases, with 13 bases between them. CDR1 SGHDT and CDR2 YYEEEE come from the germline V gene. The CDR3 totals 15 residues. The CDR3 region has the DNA TGTGCCAGCAGCAGTAGGGATGTTGGCAATCAGCCCCAGCATTTT. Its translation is CASSSRDVGNQPQHF. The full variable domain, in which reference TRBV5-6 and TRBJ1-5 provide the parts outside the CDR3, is DAGVTQSPTHLIKTRGQQVTLRCSPKSGHDTVSWYQQALGQGPQFIFQYYEEEERQRGNFPDRFSGHQFPNYSSELNVNALLLGDSALYLCASSSRDVGNQPQHFGDGTRLSIL.

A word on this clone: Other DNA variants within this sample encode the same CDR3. CDR3 protein: CASSAGTYEQYF. The CDR3 nucleotides are TGTGCCAGCAGTGCGGGGACTTACGAGCAGTACTTC. This sequence joins TRBV6-5 and TRBJ2-7; perhaps TRBD2 as D (6 bases). The V gene's germline CDR1 is MNHEY and CDR2 SVGAGI. This CDR3 comprises 12 residues. V gave up 5 bases and J gave up 4 bases, with 9 bases separating them.

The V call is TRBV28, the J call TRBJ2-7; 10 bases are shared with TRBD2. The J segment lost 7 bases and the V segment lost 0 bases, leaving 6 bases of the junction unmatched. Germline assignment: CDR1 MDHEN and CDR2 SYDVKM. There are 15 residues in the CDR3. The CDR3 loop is CASSLWSGGAGEQYF. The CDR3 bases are TGTGCCAGCAGTTTATGGAGCGGGGGGGCCGGTGAGCAGTACTTC.

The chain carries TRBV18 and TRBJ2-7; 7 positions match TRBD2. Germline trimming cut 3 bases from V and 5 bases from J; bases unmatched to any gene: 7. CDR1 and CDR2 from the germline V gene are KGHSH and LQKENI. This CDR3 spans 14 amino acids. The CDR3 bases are TGTGCCAGCTCACCCGGGGGACTACGAGACGAGCAGTACTTC. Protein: CASSPGGLRDEQYF.

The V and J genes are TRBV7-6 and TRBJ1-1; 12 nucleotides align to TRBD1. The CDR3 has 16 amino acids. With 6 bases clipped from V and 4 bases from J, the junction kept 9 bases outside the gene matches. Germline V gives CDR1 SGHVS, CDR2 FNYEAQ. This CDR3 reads CASSPGTGGAGTEAFF. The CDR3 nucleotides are TGTGCCAGCAGTCCCGGGACAGGGGGCGCGGGCACTGAAGCTTTCTTT.

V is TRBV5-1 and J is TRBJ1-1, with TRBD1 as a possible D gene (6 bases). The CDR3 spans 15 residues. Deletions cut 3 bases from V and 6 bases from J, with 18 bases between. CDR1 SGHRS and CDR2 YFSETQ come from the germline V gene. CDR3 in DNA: TGCGCCAGCAGCTACTGGACAGACAATAGGGCTGAAGCTTTCTTT. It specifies CASSYWTDNRAEAFF.

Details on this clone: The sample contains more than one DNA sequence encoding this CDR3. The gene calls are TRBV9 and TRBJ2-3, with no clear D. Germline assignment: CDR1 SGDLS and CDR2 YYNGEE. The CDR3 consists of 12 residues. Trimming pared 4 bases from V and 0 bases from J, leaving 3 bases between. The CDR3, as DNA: TGTGCCAGCAGCTCGAGCACAGATACGCAGTATTTT. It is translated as CASSSSTDTQYF.

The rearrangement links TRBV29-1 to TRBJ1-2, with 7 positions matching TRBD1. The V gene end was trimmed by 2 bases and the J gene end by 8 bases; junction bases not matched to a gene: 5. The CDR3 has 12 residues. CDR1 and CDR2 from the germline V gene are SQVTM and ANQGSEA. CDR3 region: CSVEIAGGGYTF. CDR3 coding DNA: TGCAGCGTTGAAATCGCAGGGGGGGGCTACACCTTC.

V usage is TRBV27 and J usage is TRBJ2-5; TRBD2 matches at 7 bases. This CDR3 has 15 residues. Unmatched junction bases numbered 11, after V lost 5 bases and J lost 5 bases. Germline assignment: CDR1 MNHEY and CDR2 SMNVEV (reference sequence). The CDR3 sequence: CASSPSGPLDETQYF. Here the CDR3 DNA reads TGTGCCAGCAGTCCTAGCGGCCCCTTAGATGAGACCCAGTACTTC.

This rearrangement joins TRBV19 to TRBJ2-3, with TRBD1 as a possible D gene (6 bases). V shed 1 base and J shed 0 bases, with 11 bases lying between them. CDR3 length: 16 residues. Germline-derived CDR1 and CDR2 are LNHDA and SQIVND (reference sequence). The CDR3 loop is CASSIGTGSSTDTQYF. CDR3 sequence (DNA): TGTGCCAGTAGTATAGGAACAGGGTCTAGCACAGATACGCAGTATTTT.

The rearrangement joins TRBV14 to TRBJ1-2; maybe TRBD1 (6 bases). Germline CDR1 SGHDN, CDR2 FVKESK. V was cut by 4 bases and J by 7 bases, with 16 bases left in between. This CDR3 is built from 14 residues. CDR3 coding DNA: TGTGCCAGCAGCCCCGAGGGGGGCGTTTTTGGCTACACCTTC. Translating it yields CASSPEGGVFGYTF.

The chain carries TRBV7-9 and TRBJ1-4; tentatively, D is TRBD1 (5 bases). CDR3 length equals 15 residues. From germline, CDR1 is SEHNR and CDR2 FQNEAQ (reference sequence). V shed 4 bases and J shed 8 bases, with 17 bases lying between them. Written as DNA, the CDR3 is TGTGCCAGCAGCTCAGACAGTTCGGAGTGGGAAAAACTGTTTTTT. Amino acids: CASSSDSSEWEKLFF. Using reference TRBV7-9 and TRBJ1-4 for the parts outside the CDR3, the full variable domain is DTGVSQNPRHKITKRGQNVTFRCDPISEHNRLYWYRQTLGQGPEFLTYFQNEAQLEKSRLLSDRFSAERPKGSFSTLEIQRTEQGDSAMYLCASSSDSSEWEKLFFGSGTQLSVL.

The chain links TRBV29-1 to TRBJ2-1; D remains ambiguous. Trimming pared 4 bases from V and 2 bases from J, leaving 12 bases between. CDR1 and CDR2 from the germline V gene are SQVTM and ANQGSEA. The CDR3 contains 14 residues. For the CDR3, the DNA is TGCAGCGTTGGCGCCGGGCAGGCCTACAATGAGCAGTTCTTC. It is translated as CSVGAGQAYNEQFF.

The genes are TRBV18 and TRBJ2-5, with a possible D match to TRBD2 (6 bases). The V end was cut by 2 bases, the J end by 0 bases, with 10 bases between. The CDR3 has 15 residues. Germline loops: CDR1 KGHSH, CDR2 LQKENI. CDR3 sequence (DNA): TGTGCCAGCTCACCATCAGGGAGGAACCAAGAGACCCAGTACTTC. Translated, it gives CASSPSGRNQETQYF. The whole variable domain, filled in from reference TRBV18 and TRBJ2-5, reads NAGVMQNPRHLVRRRGQEARLRCSPMKGHSHVYWYRQLPEEGLKFMVYLQKENIIDESGMPKERFSAEFPKEGPSILRIQQVVRGDSAAYFCASSPSGRNQETQYFGPGTRLLVL.

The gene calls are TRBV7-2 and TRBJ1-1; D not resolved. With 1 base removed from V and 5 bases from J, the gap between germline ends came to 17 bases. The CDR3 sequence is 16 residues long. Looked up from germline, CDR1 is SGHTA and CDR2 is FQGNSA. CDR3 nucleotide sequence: TGTGCCAGCAGCTTAGAGAGAGGAAGCTTGAGGACTGAAGCTTTCTTT. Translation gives CASSLERGSLRTEAFF.

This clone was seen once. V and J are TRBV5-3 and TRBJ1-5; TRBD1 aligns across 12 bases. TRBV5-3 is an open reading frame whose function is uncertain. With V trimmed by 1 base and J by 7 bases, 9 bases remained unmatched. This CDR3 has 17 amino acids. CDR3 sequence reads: CARSLFWDRGRWQPQHF. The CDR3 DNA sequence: TGTGCCAGAAGCTTGTTTTGGGACAGGGGGCGATGGCAGCCCCAGCATTTT.

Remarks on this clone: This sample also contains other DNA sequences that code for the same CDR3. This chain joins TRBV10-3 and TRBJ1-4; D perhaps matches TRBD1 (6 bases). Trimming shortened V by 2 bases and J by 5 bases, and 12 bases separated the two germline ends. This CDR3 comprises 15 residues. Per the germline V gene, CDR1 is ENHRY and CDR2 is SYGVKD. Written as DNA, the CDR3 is TGTGCCATCAGTGAGAACGACAGGCCCAATGAAAAACTGTTTTTT. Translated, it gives CAISENDRPNEKLFF.

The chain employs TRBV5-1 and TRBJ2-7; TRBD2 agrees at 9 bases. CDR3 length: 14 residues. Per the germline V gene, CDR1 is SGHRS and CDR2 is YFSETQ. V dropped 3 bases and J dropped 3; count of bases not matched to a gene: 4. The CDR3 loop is CASSSETSGYEQYF. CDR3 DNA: TGCGCCAGCAGCTCGGAGACTAGCGGCTACGAGCAGTACTTC.

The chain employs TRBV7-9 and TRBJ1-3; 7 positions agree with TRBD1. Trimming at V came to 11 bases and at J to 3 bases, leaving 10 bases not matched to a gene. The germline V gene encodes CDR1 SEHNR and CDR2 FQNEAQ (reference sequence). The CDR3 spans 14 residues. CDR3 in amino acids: CAGRPGDSGNTIYF. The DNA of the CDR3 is TGTGCCGGCCGGCCAGGGGACAGTGGAAACACCATATATTTT.

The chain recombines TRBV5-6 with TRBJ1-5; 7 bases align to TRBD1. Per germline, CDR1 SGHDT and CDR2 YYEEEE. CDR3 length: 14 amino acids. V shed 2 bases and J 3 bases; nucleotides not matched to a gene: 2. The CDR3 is CASSFGTDNQPQHF. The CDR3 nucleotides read TGTGCCAGCAGCTTCGGGACAGACAATCAGCCCCAGCATTTT.

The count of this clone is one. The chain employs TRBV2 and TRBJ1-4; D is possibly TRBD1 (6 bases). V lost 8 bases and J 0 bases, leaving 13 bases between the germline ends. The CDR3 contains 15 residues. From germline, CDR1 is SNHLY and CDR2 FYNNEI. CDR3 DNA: TGTGCCAGCTTGGAGGGGGGGACAACTAATGAAAAACTGTTTTTT. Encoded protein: CASLEGGTTNEKLFF.

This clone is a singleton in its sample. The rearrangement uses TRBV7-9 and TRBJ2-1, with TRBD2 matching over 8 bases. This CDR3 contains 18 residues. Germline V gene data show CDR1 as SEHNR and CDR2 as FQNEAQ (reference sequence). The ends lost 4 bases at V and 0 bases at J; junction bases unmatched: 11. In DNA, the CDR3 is TGTGCCAGCAGCTCGCCAAAGGTAGCGGGAAACTCCTACAATGAGCAGTTCTTC. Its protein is CASSSPKVAGNSYNEQFF.